This T cell receptor (beta chain) was profiled in a study of shared clonotypes between healthy human individuals. Turning to this clone: Its antigen is not known.

From germline, CDR1 is MGHRA and CDR2 YSYEKL. Trimming removed 4 bases from V and 5 bases from J; junction bases left unmatched: 12. This CDR3 comprises 16 residues. Study-wide results and caveats: Sequencing depth was expected to affect clonotype sharing among donors.

Every immunoSEQ plate was one replicate of a subset's evenly spread DNA. Unsorted PBMC DNA sequencing spanned ten immunoSEQ deep assay plates. Repertoires were generated with immunoSEQ multiplex PCR, while TCRdb's copy carries only in-frame clones and drops some. The table records around 440,000 clones, about 74% of them present only once. This rearrangement joins TRBV4-1 to TRBJ2-7; 9 nucleotides agree with TRBD1. This clonotype was obtained from a woman aged 40-49 years in good health. Some clones in this sample may be carry-over from other donors' samples. Sequenced input: PBMCs. This CDR3 reads CASSPPSTGGFDEQYF. The CDR3 coding sequence is TGCGCCAGCAGCCCGCCCTCGACAGGGGGTTTCGACGAGCAGTACTTC.